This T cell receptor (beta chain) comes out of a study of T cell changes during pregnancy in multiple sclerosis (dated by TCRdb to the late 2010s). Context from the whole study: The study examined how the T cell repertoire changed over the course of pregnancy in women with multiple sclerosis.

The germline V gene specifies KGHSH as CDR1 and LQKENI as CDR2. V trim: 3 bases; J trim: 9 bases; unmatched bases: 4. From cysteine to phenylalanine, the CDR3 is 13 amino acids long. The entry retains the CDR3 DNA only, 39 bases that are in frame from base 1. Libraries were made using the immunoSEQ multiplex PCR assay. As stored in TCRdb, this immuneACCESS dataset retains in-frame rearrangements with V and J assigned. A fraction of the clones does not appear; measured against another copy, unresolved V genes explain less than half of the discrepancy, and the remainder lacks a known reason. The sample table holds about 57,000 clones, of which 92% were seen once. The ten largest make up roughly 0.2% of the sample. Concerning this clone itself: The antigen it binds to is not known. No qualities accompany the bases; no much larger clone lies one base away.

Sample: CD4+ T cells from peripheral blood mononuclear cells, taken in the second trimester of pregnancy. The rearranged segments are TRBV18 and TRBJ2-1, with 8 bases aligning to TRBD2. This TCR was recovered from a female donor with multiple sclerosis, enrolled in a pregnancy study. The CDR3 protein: CASSPGREGEQFF. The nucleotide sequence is TGTGCCAGCTCACCTGGCCGGGAGGGTGAGCAGTTCTTC.